The next 25 T cell receptor beta chains were all read from a single sample in a study of T cells in Graves' hyperthyroidism and ophthalmopathy. Amplified TCR beta CDR3 regions derived from RNA transcripts. The HTBI primer set was used in a first-round RT-PCR of the TCR CDR3. MiXCR was run by TCRdb on the multiplex PCR reads, yielding one entry per CDR3 protein. The sample has under 250,000 distinct CDR3 sequences, 24% seen once. Sequencing was carried out using blood. Source of these receptors: a woman aged 40-49 years with Graves' ophthalmopathy.

This clonotype was seen at least ten times. The CDR3 DNA follows: TGTGCCACGCAGGATTATAGCAATCAGCCCCAGCATTTT. It yields the protein CATQDYSNQPQHF. The chain combines TRBV24-1 with TRBJ1-5, with D unresolved. This CDR3 is 13 amino acids long. V lost 10 bases to trimming and J lost 0 bases, with 9 bases between them. Per germline, CDR1 KGHDR and CDR2 SFDVKD.

This clonotype was seen repeatedly, ten times or more. The V and J genes are TRBV2 and TRBJ2-2, with D perhaps matching TRBD2 (6 bases). With 2 bases removed from V and 5 bases from J, the gap between germline ends came to 12 bases. The CDR3 spans 15 residues. Looked up from germline, CDR1 is SNHLY and CDR2 is FYNNEI. The CDR3 bases are TGTGCCAGCAGTGAAACGTTCGCGGGGACCGGGGAGCTGTTTTTT. It encodes CASSETFAGTGELFF.

The chain has TRBV25-1 and TRBJ1-3, with D unresolved. The CDR3 runs to 11 residues. Germline loops: CDR1 MGHDK, CDR2 SYGVNS. V shed 7 bases and J shed 8 bases, with 9 bases lying between them. This CDR3 reads CASTPGDTIYF. In DNA, the CDR3 is TGTGCCAGCACTCCTGGGGACACCATATATTTT.

This clonotype was picked up a small number of times. The chain recombines TRBV28 with TRBJ2-3, with D possibly TRBD2 on 7 matching bases. CDR1 MDHEN and CDR2 SYDVKM come from the germline V gene. This CDR3 spans 14 amino acids. The V end lost 5 bases, the J end lost 3 bases, and 12 bases lay between the germline ends. The CDR3 reads CASSAQGGTDTQYF. The CDR3 DNA is TGTGCCAGCAGTGCACAGGGAGGGACAGATACGCAGTATTTT.

This clonotype was counted many times. The chain recombines TRBV12-3 or TRBV12-4 with TRBJ1-1, with 8 positions matching TRBD1. CDR3 size: 15 residues. V shed 6 bases and J 1 base; nucleotides not matched to a gene: 7. CDR3 loop: CASSPGGWTNTEAFF. The CDR3 DNA follows: TGTGCCAGCAGCCCAGGGGGCTGGACGAACACTGAAGCTTTCTTT.

This clonotype came up many times. The rearrangement uses TRBV20-1 and TRBJ2-4; 15 nucleotides align to TRBD2. The CDR3 contains 21 residues. Germline trimming cut 3 bases from V and 0 bases from J; bases unmatched to any gene: 15. Germline-derived CDR1 and CDR2 are DFQATT and SNEGSKA (reference sequence). In DNA form, the CDR3 reads TGCAGTGCTAGGGGGCAGGGAGGACTAGCGGGAGGGCCGGGAGCCAAAAACATTCAGTACTTC. It is translated as CSARGQGGLAGGPGAKNIQYF.

The table lists this clonotype with many counts. CDR3 nucleotides: TGTGCCAGCAGTTTAGGCCCGGGGGGGGTTTTGGAGACCCAGTACTTC. This gives the protein CASSLGPGGVLETQYF. The chain recombines TRBV28 with TRBJ2-5, with 8 bases lining up with TRBD2. This CDR3 comprises 16 residues. After removal of 2 bases from V and 5 bases from J, the junction contained 10 bases not matched to a gene. Germline CDR1 reads MDHEN; CDR2 reads SYDVKM.

The J gene is TRBJ1-2, the V gene TRBV7-2; TRBD1 might be the D (6 bases). V lost 3 bases and J lost 7, with 15 bases in between. Germline CDR1 reads SGHTA; CDR2 reads FQGNSA. The CDR3 has 14 residues. The CDR3 DNA is TGTGCCAGCAGCTTTCCGGGACATCGGCTTGGCTACACCTTC. Its translation: CASSFPGHRLGYTF.

This clonotype has ten or more counts. The chain joins TRBV28 to TRBJ2-7, with D tentatively TRBD1 (5 bases). The CDR3 length is 12 residues. V lost 5 bases and J 4 bases, leaving 9 bases between the germline ends. Per germline, CDR1 MDHEN and CDR2 SYDVKM. The CDR3 DNA reads TGTGCCAGCAGTCCGAGGACATACGAGCAGTACTTC. This codes for CASSPRTYEQYF.

At least ten counts were recorded for this clonotype. This sequence joins TRBV29-1 and TRBJ2-7, with 10 bases aligning to TRBD1. The CDR3 has 15 residues. Trimming removed 0 bases from V and 4 bases from J; junction bases left unmatched: 6. Germline V CDR1 and CDR2: SQVTM, ANQGSEA. CDR3 amino acids: CSVEESGQGVYEQYF. DNA for the CDR3: TGCAGCGTTGAAGAAAGCGGACAGGGGGTGTACGAGCAGTACTTC.

This clonotype was seen repeatedly, ten times or more. This sequence joins TRBV19 and TRBJ2-2; TRBD1 aligns across 9 bases. CDR1 LNHDA and CDR2 SQIVND come from the germline V gene (reference sequence). The CDR3 has 15 residues. Unmatched junction bases numbered 3, after V lost 6 bases and J lost 1 base. The CDR3 protein is CASSDRGGNTGELFF. In DNA form, the CDR3 reads TGTGCCAGTAGCGACAGGGGGGGGAACACCGGGGAGCTGTTTTTT.

This clonotype was detected ten times or more. The rearrangement joins TRBV11-1 to TRBJ1-3; D not certain. Germline CDR1 is SGHAT and CDR2 is FQDESV (reference sequence). The CDR3 length is 13 residues. V was shortened by 7 bases and J by 0 bases, with 7 bases between the two germline ends. The CDR3 loop reads CASKISSGNTIYF. In nucleotides, the CDR3 is TGTGCCAGCAAAATTAGCTCTGGAAACACCATATATTTT.

This clonotype was observed many times. The CDR3 sequence: CASSFGLAGVLYF. CDR3 nucleotide sequence: TGTGCCAGCAGTTTCGGACTAGCGGGAGTGTTGTACTTC. The V call is TRBV28, the J call TRBJ2-7, with 13 bases matching TRBD2. V dropped 3 bases and J dropped 12; count of bases not matched to a gene: 5. This CDR3 contains 13 residues. Germline V gives CDR1 MDHEN, CDR2 SYDVKM.

This clonotype came up many times. The chain carries TRBV5-1 and TRBJ2-2; the D is unclear. The ends were cut back, 1 base at V and 9 bases at J, with 13 bases in the middle. CDR3 size: 14 residues. Germline V lookup: CDR1 SGHRS, CDR2 YFSETQ. The CDR3 region is CASSLKLGWRELFF. The CDR3 DNA reads TGCGCCAGCAGCTTGAAGCTGGGCTGGCGGGAGCTGTTTTTT.

The rearrangement links TRBV6-2 or TRBV6-3 to TRBJ2-5, with TRBD1 matching 10 bases. V lost 4 bases, J lost 4 bases, and 15 bases stayed unmatched. This CDR3 is built from 18 residues. Germline V lookup: CDR1 MNHEY, CDR2 SVGEGT. CDR3 in DNA: TGTGCCAGCAGTTCAGGAATGGGCCGGGACAGGGGCTTAGAGACCCAGTACTTC. It translates to CASSSGMGRDRGLETQYF.

Many counts were recorded for this clonotype. The chain is built from TRBV10-2 and TRBJ1-5; D might be TRBD1 (5 bases). With 4 bases removed from V and 3 bases from J, the gap between germline ends came to 7 bases. In germline, CDR1 is WSHSY, CDR2 SAAADI. The CDR3 totals 13 residues. DNA for the CDR3: TGCGCCAGCAGTGGACAGCCCAATCAGCCCCAGCATTTT. The encoded protein is CASSGQPNQPQHF.

This clonotype appeared many times. The J gene is TRBJ1-1, the V gene TRBV20-1; tentatively, D is TRBD1 (5 bases). CDR1 is DFQATT, CDR2 SNEGSKA, per germline (reference sequence). Trimming took 5 bases from V and 1 from J, leaving 14 bases between them. This CDR3 spans 14 amino acids. The CDR3 DNA reads TGCAGTGCTCGACCACGGGGCAGGAACACTGAAGCTTTCTTT. It yields the protein CSARPRGRNTEAFF.

This clonotype was counted many times. V is TRBV28 and J is TRBJ1-1; D gene ambiguous. This CDR3 is built from 14 residues. Per the germline V gene, CDR1 is MDHEN and CDR2 is SYDVKM. Deletions cut 2 bases from V and 0 bases from J, with 7 bases between. In DNA form, the CDR3 reads TGTGCCAGCAGTTTAAGTTACATGAACACTGAAGCTTTCTTT. As protein: CASSLSYMNTEAFF.

This clonotype has at least ten counts. The chain is built from TRBV27 and TRBJ1-6; 10 nucleotides line up with TRBD1. V trimming: 0 bases; J trimming: 8 bases; junction bases outside the gene matches: 1. The CDR3 runs 15 residues. Germline values: CDR1 MNHEY, CDR2 SMNVEV (reference sequence). The chain's CDR3 is CASSLSGQGYSPLHF. In DNA, the CDR3 is TGTGCCAGCAGTTTATCGGGACAGGGGTATTCACCCCTCCACTTT.

This clonotype showed up many times. The chain is built from TRBV29-1 and TRBJ2-5; 7 bases agree with TRBD2. Looked up from germline, CDR1 is SQVTM and CDR2 is ANQGSEA. V lost 3 bases, J lost 1 base, and 5 bases stayed unmatched. The CDR3 is 14 residues long. The CDR3 DNA reads TGCAGCGTTGAGTCTAGCGGTTTCCAAGAGACCCAGTACTTC. This gives the protein CSVESSGFQETQYF.

Ten or more counts support this clonotype. The CDR3 coding sequence is TGCAGTGCTAGAATTCTAGCCAAAAACATTCAGTACTTC. Its protein is CSARILAKNIQYF. The V and J genes are TRBV20-1 and TRBJ2-4, with no clear D. With 2 bases removed from V and 0 bases from J, the gap between germline ends came to 5 bases. CDR1 DFQATT and CDR2 SNEGSKA come from the germline V gene (reference sequence). This CDR3 spans 13 amino acids.

The V and J genes are TRBV28 and TRBJ1-5; maybe TRBD1 (5 bases). V was cut by 2 bases and J by 0 bases, with 11 bases left in between. The CDR3 extends over 16 amino acids. CDR1 MDHEN and CDR2 SYDVKM come from the germline V gene. CDR3 sequence reads: CASSLKRGPSNQPQHF. DNA of the CDR3: TGTGCCAGCAGTTTAAAAAGGGGACCTAGCAATCAGCCCCAGCATTTT.

This clonotype was seen ten or more times. This chain links TRBV3-1 with TRBJ2-4, with 7 bases lining up with TRBD1. Germline CDR1 reads LGHDT; CDR2 reads YNNKEL (reference sequence). V shed 1 base, J shed 6 bases, and the junction held 6 bases outside the gene matches. The length of the CDR3 is 15 residues. CDR3 sequence reads: CASSQVGTGANIQYF. CDR3 nucleotide sequence: TGTGCCAGCAGCCAAGTGGGCACAGGGGCAAACATTCAGTACTTC.

This clonotype was seen many times. The rearrangement links TRBV5-1 to TRBJ2-7, with D possibly matching TRBD1 (6 bases). This CDR3 spans 14 amino acids. Germline lookup yields CDR1 SGHRS and CDR2 YFSETQ. With 0 bases removed from V and 4 bases from J, the gap between germline ends came to 11 bases. The CDR3: CASSLVGRGYEQYF. CDR3 DNA sequence: TGCGCCAGCAGCTTGGTCGGCAGGGGATACGAGCAGTACTTC.

The J gene is TRBJ2-3, the V gene TRBV6-1, with D perhaps matching TRBD2 (5 bases). V was clipped by 6 bases and J by 4 bases, with 8 bases between them. This CDR3 region has 12 residues. Germline lookup yields CDR1 MNHNS and CDR2 SASEGT. CDR3 in DNA: TGTGCCAGCAGAACTAGAGCAGATACGCAGTATTTT. It encodes CASRTRADTQYF.